The clone carrying this TCR beta chain has ten or more counts. Its antigen is still unknown. Trimming took 6 bases from V and 1 from J; bases not matched to a gene: 4. Germline V gene lookup returns CDR1 MNHNS and CDR2 SASEGT. This CDR3 has 14 amino acids. The data belong to a study of Graves' ophthalmopathy and Graves' hyperthyroidism. The study, taken as a whole, reports: At less than 71% sensitivity and approximately 74% specificity, the model predicted progression of the ophthalmopathy.

Amplified material comprised TCR beta CDR3 regions derived from RNA transcripts. The library came from an HTBI-primed first-round RT-PCR and a second-round multiplex PCR. TCRdb passed the multiplex PCR reads through MiXCR, listing each CDR3 protein once. The repertoire includes about 400,000 distinct CDR3 sequences, around 20% of them detected once, and roughly 1.5% sits in the top ten. The sequencing sample was made of peripheral blood. The chain uses TRBV6-1 and TRBJ2-7; 9 bases align to TRBD1. This receptor was identified in a young woman with Graves' ophthalmopathy. The DNA for the CDR3 is TGTGCCAGCAGGGCCGGGACAGGGTCCTACGAGCAGTACTTC. Protein sequence: CASRAGTGSYEQYF.